The next 24 T cell receptor beta chains were all read from a single sample in a study of T cell clonality in common variable immunodeficiency. Notes on the study in general: Common variable immunodeficiency TCR beta sequences reportedly had fewer deletions and N-nucleotide insertions.

The table came from immunoSEQ multiplex PCR; TCRdb's copy has only in-frame clones and leaves some out. This record lists under 20,000 clones, none seen once only, and the top ten clones contain roughly 7.2%. No cognate antigen is known for these TCRs. The sequencing sample was made of peripheral blood mononuclear cells. These receptors were obtained from a human donor with common variable immunodeficiency.

This clone was recorded at least ten times. The read terminates 3 residues before the CDR3 end, so the remaining end is supplied by the germline J gene. The chain joins TRBV18 to TRBJ2-2, with D hard to call. Germline CDR1 and CDR2: KGHSH and LQKENI. The CDR3 is made up of 19 amino acids. V lost 1 base, J lost 1 base, and 19 bases lay in between. Partial CDR3 DNA: TGTGCCAGCTCACCACAGAATGCGTATAACAAGCGGAACACCGGGGAG. This translates into CASSPQNAYNKRNTGE. The CDR3 as a whole reads CASSPQNAYNKRNTGELFF.

About this clone itself: The missing CDR3 end, 3 residues past where the read stops, is filled in from the germline J gene. The chain has TRBV13 and TRBJ2-7; tentatively, D is TRBD2 (6 bases). Trimming left V 7 bases short and J 6 bases short, with 13 bases between. There are 12 residues in the CDR3. Per germline, CDR1 PRHDT and CDR2 FYEKMQ (reference sequence). The part of the CDR3 DNA that was read is TGTGCCAGCAATCAGGGACTGGGCGAG. It encodes CASNQGLGE. The CDR3 in full is CASNQGLGEQYF.

This clone has a count of ten or more. The read ends 3 residues shy of where the CDR3 ends; the end is completed using the germline J gene. The chain couples TRBV5-6 to TRBJ2-5; D not resolved. Trimming shortened V by 4 bases and J by 5 bases, and 15 bases separated the two germline ends. The CDR3 sequence is 14 residues long. Germline assignment: CDR1 SGHDT and CDR2 YYEEEE. Incomplete CDR3 DNA: TGTGCCAGCAGCCCCACGAATAAGCTGGAGACC. This sequence encodes CASSPTNKLET. The CDR3, in full, reads CASSPTNKLETQYF.

This clone was recorded many times. The read gets to within 3 residues of the CDR3 end, and the germline J gene fills in the rest. V and J are TRBV6-4 and TRBJ2-3; 10 nucleotides line up with TRBD1. Germline V gene data show CDR1 as MRHNA and CDR2 as SNTAGT. CDR3 length equals 17 residues. V lost 2 bases, J lost 0 bases, and 5 bases stayed unmatched. The part of the CDR3 DNA that was read is TGTGCCAGCAGTGACCGGACAGGGGGGGCTAGCACAGATACG. Its protein product is CASSDRTGGASTDT. The whole CDR3 protein is CASSDRTGGASTDTQYF.

This clone was found a few times. The CDR3 end is not reached by the read, which stops 3 residues before it; the germline J gene fills it in. The chain has TRBV7-2 and TRBJ2-3, with 7 nucleotides matching TRBD2. The CDR3 totals 13 residues. Germline CDR1 SGHTA, CDR2 FQGNSA. The sequenced CDR3 bases are TGTGCCAGCGGGGGGGAGGGCCGTCAGACG. It yields the protein CASGGEGRQT. The whole CDR3 sequence reads CASGGEGRQTQYF.

This clone was seen only a few times. The read ends 3 residues early relative to the CDR3; the germline J gene fills the gap. The chain joins TRBV30 to TRBJ2-7, with a weak D call TRBD1 (6 bases). Looked up from germline, CDR1 is GTSNPN and CDR2 is SVGIG (reference sequence). V was trimmed by 8 bases and J by 3 bases, leaving 17 bases between them. The CDR3 is 13 amino acids. Incomplete CDR3 DNA: TGTGCCGCTCGGCGGAGCAGGGGCTACGAG. It is translated as CAARRSRGYE. The CDR3 in full is CAARRSRGYEQYF.

This clone was recorded a few times. The observed sequence ends 3 residues before the CDR3 terminus, with the missing tail filled in from the germline J gene. V is TRBV20-1 and J is TRBJ2-7, with 12 bases that match TRBD2. The junction had 1 base not matched to a gene; V was cut back by 1 base and J by 3 bases. The germline gives CDR1 DFQATT, CDR2 SNEGSKA (reference sequence). The CDR3 is made up of 14 amino acids. CDR3 DNA, as far as it was read: TGCAGTGCTAGAGGACTAGCGGGGGACTACGAG. Its protein product is CSARGLAGDYE. The whole CDR3 is CSARGLAGDYEQYF.

Concerning this clone itself: The read ends 3 residues before the CDR3 terminus; that terminus is restored from the germline J gene. The chain employs TRBV20-1 and TRBJ2-5; possible D gene TRBD1, 6 bases. The CDR3 totals 12 residues. Germline V gene sequence: CDR1 DFQATT, CDR2 SNEGSKA (reference sequence). V dropped 3 bases and J dropped 5 bases, with 10 bases sitting between them. CDR3: CSASLGAETQYF. The part of the CDR3 DNA that was read is TGCAGTGCTAGCTTGGGGGCGGAGACC.

This clone has ten or more counts. The read gets to within 3 residues of the CDR3 end, and the germline J gene fills in the rest. The chain couples TRBV7-9 to TRBJ1-1; 8 positions match TRBD1. Germline V lookup: CDR1 SEHNR, CDR2 FQNEAQ (reference sequence). There are 14 residues in the CDR3. V gave up 5 bases and J gave up 6 bases; unmatched junction bases: 8. The sequenced part of the CDR3 DNA is TGTGCCAGCAGCCCTCACAGGGGGTACGCTGAA. Encoded protein: CASSPHRGYAE. In full, the CDR3 reads CASSPHRGYAEAFF.

This clone was seen a handful of times. The sequence runs out 3 residues before the end of the CDR3; the remainder is reconstructed from the germline J gene. The chain employs TRBV7-9 and TRBJ1-5; no reliable D call. V was cut by 6 bases and J by 2 bases, with 8 bases left in between. The CDR3 extends over 13 amino acids. The V gene's germline CDR1 is SEHNR and CDR2 FQNEAQ (reference sequence). CDR3 sequence: CASSPPGNQPQHF. Partial CDR3 DNA: TGTGCCAGCAGTCCCCCGGGCAATCAGCCC.

This clone was seen many times. The read ends 3 residues before the CDR3 terminus; that terminus is restored from the germline J gene. The rearrangement links TRBV6-2 or TRBV6-3 to TRBJ2-3, with 8 bases that match TRBD1. V dropped 7 bases and J dropped 5; count of bases not matched to a gene: 11. Per the germline V gene, CDR1 is MNHEY and CDR2 is SVGEGT. This CDR3 is 15 amino acids long. The CDR3 loop is CASTPDRVGGDTQYF. CDR3 DNA (partial): TGTGCCAGCACCCCGGACAGGGTTGGGGGAGATACG.

In the case of this clone: The DNA ends 3 residues before the CDR3 does, and the rest of the CDR3 is filled in from the germline J gene. The chain uses TRBV2 and TRBJ1-2; perhaps TRBD1 as D (6 bases). Germline-derived CDR1 and CDR2 are SNHLY and FYNNEI. The CDR3 is 17 residues long. V was trimmed by 3 bases and J by 5 bases, leaving 22 bases between them. The CDR3 bases that were read are TGTGCCAGCAGTGACACGTCCAGTGTGGGGGGGCTTTATGGC. This codes for CASSDTSSVGGLYG. The whole CDR3 reads CASSDTSSVGGLYGYTF.

In its sample, this clone was seen many times. The missing CDR3 end, 3 residues past where the read stops, is filled in from the germline J gene. The V gene is TRBV7-3, the J gene TRBJ2-1; 9 bases agree with TRBD2. V shed 1 base, J shed 9 bases, and the junction held 7 bases outside the gene matches. CDR1 is SGHTA, CDR2 FQGTGA, per germline. The CDR3 is 15 amino acids. The CDR3 bases that were read are TGTGCCAGCAGCTTAATCGGCGGGGGGGCTTCTGAG. Its protein product is CASSLIGGGASE. The full CDR3 is CASSLIGGGASEQFF. Full variable domain (outside the CDR3, taken from reference TRBV7-3 and TRBJ2-1): GAGVSQTPSNKVTEKGKYVELRCDPISGHTALYWYRQSLGQGPEFLIYFQGTGAADDSGLPNDRFFAVRPEGSVSTLKIQRTERGDSAVYLCASSLIGGGASEQFFGPGTRLTVL.

The sample holds many counts of this clone. The read terminates 3 residues ahead of where the CDR3 ends, so the germline J gene completes it. The gene calls are TRBV5-5 and TRBJ1-1; possibly TRBD1 for D (6 bases). The CDR3 consists of 13 residues. Germline CDR1 SGHKS, CDR2 YYEKEE (reference sequence). Trimming left V 0 bases short and J 3 bases short, with 6 bases between. This chain's CDR3 is CASSLDRDTEAFF. The part of the CDR3 DNA that was read is TGTGCCAGCAGCTTGGACAGGGACACTGAA.

As to this clone: The read terminates 3 residues before the CDR3 end, so the remaining end is supplied by the germline J gene. The rearrangement uses TRBV19 and TRBJ1-2; D is undetermined. CDR1 is LNHDA and CDR2 is SQIVND in the germline V gene (reference sequence). The CDR3 is 12 residues long. CDR3 residues: CASSIGGSEYTF. The covered CDR3 bases are TGTGCCAGTAGTATAGGCGGAAGCGAG.

About this clone itself: The read gets to within 3 residues of the CDR3 end, and the germline J gene fills in the rest. This chain links TRBV6-2 or TRBV6-3 with TRBJ1-5; TRBD1 is a possible D gene (5 bases). There are 16 residues in the CDR3. V gave up 0 bases and J gave up 7 bases, with 16 bases separating them. CDR1 MNHEY and CDR2 SVGEGT come from the germline V gene. The part of the CDR3 DNA that was read is TGTGCCAGCAGTTACTCGATCAGAGCAGGGAGCCAGCCC. This codes for CASSYSIRAGSQP. The entire CDR3 sequence reads CASSYSIRAGSQPQHF.

The CDR3: CSARGSETQYF. Partial CDR3 DNA: TGCAGTGCACGAGGGTCGGAGACC. The chain couples TRBV20-1 to TRBJ2-5, with TRBD2 as a possible D gene (5 bases). The DNA ends 3 residues before the CDR3 does, and the rest of the CDR3 is filled in from the germline J gene. V lost 6 bases and J 5 bases, leaving 10 bases between the germline ends. The CDR3 covers 11 residues. CDR1 is DFQATT and CDR2 is SNEGSKA in the germline V gene (reference sequence).

This clone was observed at least ten times. The sequenced fragment ends 3 residues before the CDR3 boundary, so the rest is inferred from the germline J gene. The chain has TRBV4-1 and TRBJ2-1; tentative D call: TRBD2 (6 bases). The CDR3 loop spans 15 amino acids. Germline loops: CDR1 MGHRA, CDR2 YSYEKL. The germline V and J ends were trimmed by 7 bases and 3 bases, with 16 bases remaining between them. The CDR3 sequence is CASNIKLDYYNEQFF. The covered CDR3 bases are TGCGCCAGCAACATTAAACTGGACTACTACAATGAG.

This clone was found many times. The read terminates 3 residues before the CDR3 end, so the remaining end is supplied by the germline J gene. The rearrangement joins TRBV18 to TRBJ2-1; 10 nucleotides match TRBD1. V trimming: 3 bases; J trimming: 4 bases; junction bases outside the gene matches: 6. Germline CDR1 KGHSH, CDR2 LQKENI. The CDR3 totals 16 residues. The sequenced part of the CDR3 DNA is TGTGCCAGCTCACCCCCGGGACAGGGGCTGTACAATGAG. Translated: CASSPPGQGLYNE. The whole CDR3 protein is CASSPPGQGLYNEQFF.

This clone has more than one count but fewer than ten. The read stops 3 residues short of the end of the CDR3; the missing end is completed from the germline J gene. The rearrangement uses TRBV2 and TRBJ2-4, with 11 bases that match TRBD2. Germline V gives CDR1 SNHLY, CDR2 FYNNEI. Unmatched junction bases numbered 6, after V lost 0 bases and J lost 8 bases. The CDR3 covers 16 residues. CDR3 loop: CASSEALSGGVDIQYF. Incomplete CDR3 DNA: TGTGCCAGCAGTGAAGCGCTTAGCGGGGGGGTGGACATT.

Worth noting for this clone: Read sequence stops 3 residues before the CDR3 end, and the germline J gene provides the missing end. This chain connects TRBV7-9 to TRBJ1-1; D uncertain. V was clipped by 5 bases and J by 7 bases, with 17 bases between them. Looked up from germline, CDR1 is SEHNR and CDR2 is FQNEAQ (reference sequence). The CDR3 contains 14 residues. CDR3 bases read: TGTGCCAGCAGCCCAGGTGGGCGTGTCGGTGAA. Its protein product is CASSPGGRVGE. The whole CDR3 reads CASSPGGRVGEAFF. Together with reference TRBV7-9 and TRBJ1-1, the CDR3 gives the full variable domain: DTGVSQNPRHKITKRGQNVTFRCDPISEHNRLYWYRQTLGQGPEFLTYFQNEAQLEKSRLLSDRFSAERPKGSFSTLEIQRTEQGDSAMYLCASSPGGRVGEAFFGQGTRLTVV.

This clone was observed at least ten times. The read comes to an end 3 residues before the CDR3 does, leaving the germline J gene to fill in the end. V and J are TRBV28 and TRBJ2-1; perhaps TRBD2 as D (6 bases). Germline CDR1 reads MDHEN; CDR2 reads SYDVKM. With 3 bases removed from V and 0 bases from J, the gap between germline ends came to 12 bases. The CDR3 runs to 16 residues. CDR3 region: CASSLSGGSSYNEQFF. The sequenced CDR3 bases are TGTGCCAGCAGTTTGTCTGGGGGGAGCTCCTACAATGAG.

In the case of this clone: The read is 3 residues too short to cover the CDR3 end, so that end is filled in from the germline J gene. This rearrangement joins TRBV2 to TRBJ2-2, with TRBD1 matching over 7 bases. The junction had 8 bases not matched to a gene; V was cut back by 6 bases and J by 4 bases. The CDR3 runs 15 residues. Germline lookup yields CDR1 SNHLY and CDR2 FYNNEI. The CDR3 DNA, read in part, is TGTGCCAGCAGCCCGGGACAGAGGGGCACCGGGGAG. As protein: CASSPGQRGTGE. The complete CDR3 protein is CASSPGQRGTGELFF.

This clone was detected many times. The CDR3 is cut off 3 residues early in the read; its end comes from the germline J gene. The genes are TRBV30 and TRBJ2-3, with 14 bases fitting TRBD2. From germline, CDR1 is GTSNPN and CDR2 SVGIG (reference sequence). The CDR3 is made up of 14 amino acids. Incomplete CDR3 DNA: TGTGCCTGGAGTGTAGGGACTAGCGGGAGAACG. Residues: CAWSVGTSGRT. The complete CDR3 sequence is CAWSVGTSGRTQYF.